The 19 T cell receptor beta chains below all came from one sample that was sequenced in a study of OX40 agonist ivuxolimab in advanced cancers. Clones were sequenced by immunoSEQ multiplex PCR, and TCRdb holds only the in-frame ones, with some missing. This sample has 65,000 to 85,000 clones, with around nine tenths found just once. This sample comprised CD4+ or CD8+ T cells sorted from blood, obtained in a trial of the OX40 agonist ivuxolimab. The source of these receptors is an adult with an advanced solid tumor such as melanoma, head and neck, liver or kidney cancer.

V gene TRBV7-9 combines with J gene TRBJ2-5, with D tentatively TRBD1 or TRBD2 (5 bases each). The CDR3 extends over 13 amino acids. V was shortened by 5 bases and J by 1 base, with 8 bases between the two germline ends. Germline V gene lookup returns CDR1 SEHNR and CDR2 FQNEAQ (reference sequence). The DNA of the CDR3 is TGTGCCAGCAGCCCCGGGACCCAAGAGACCCAGTACTTC. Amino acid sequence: CASSPGTQETQYF.

CDR3 loop: CATSIQGNTEAFF. As DNA, the CDR3 is TGTGCCACCAGCATTCAGGGAAACACTGAAGCTTTCTTT. This rearrangement joins TRBV15 to TRBJ1-1, with a possible D match to TRBD1 (5 bases). CDR3 size: 13 residues. V lost 4 bases and J 2 bases, leaving 8 bases between the germline ends. CDR1 is LNHNV, CDR2 YYDKDF, per germline (reference sequence).

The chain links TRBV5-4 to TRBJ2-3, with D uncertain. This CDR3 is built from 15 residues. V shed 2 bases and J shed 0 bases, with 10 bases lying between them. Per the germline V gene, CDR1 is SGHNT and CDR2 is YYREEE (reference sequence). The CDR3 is CASSLLDSSTDTQYF. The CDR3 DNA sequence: TGTGCCAGCAGCTTATTAGATTCTAGCACAGATACGCAGTATTTT.

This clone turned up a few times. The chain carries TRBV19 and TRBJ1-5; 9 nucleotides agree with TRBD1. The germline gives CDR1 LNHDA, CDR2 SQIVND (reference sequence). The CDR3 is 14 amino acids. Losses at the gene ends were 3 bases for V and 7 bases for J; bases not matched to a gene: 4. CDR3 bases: TGTGCCAGTAGTATTGGACAGGGGAAGCAGCCCCAGCATTTT. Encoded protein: CASSIGQGKQPQHF.

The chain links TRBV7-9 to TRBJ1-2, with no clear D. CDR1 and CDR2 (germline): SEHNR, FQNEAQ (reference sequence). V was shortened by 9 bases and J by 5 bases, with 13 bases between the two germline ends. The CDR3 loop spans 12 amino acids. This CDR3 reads CASTGGPYGYTF. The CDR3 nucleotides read TGTGCCAGTACCGGAGGACCTTATGGCTACACCTTC.

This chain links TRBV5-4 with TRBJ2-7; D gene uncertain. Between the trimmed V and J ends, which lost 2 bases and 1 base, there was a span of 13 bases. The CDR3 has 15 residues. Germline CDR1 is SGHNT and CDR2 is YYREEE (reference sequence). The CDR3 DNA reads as TGTGCCAGCAGCTTCGCCCAGCCCGGATCCTACGAGCAGTACTTC. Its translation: CASSFAQPGSYEQYF.

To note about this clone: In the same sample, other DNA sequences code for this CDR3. CDR3 DNA sequence: TGTGCCAGCTCACCTGACAGGGACTATGGCTACACCTTC. It encodes CASSPDRDYGYTF. V and J are TRBV18 and TRBJ1-2; 7 bases line up with TRBD1. Trimming cost V 3 bases and J 3 bases; bases outside gene matches: 1. The germline V gene has CDR1 KGHSH and CDR2 LQKENI. This CDR3 is built from 13 residues.

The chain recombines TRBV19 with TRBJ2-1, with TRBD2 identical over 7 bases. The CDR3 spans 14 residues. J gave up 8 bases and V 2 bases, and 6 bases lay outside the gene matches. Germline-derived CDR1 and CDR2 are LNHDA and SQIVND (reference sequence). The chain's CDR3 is CASSITSANDEQFF. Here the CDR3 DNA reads TGTGCCAGTAGTATAACTAGCGCTAATGATGAGCAGTTCTTC.

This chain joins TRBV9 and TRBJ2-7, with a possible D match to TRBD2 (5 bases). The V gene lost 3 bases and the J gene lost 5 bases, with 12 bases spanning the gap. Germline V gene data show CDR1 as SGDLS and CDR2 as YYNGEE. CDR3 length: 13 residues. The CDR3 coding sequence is TGTGCCAGCAGCGCACGGAGGCGCAACGAGCAGTACGTC. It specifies CASSARRRNEQYV.

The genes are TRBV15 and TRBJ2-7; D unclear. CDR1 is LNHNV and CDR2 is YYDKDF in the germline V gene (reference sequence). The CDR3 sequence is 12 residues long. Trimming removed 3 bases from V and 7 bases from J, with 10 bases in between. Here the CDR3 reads CATSREVGEQYF. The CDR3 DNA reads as TGTGCCACCAGCAGGGAAGTCGGGGAGCAGTACTTC.

CDR3 region: CCDGQLEIRGYGYTF. CDR3 DNA sequence: TGTTGCGACGGTCAGCTGGAGATACGTGGCTATGGCTACACCTTC. This rearrangement joins TRBV6-4 to TRBJ1-2; D gene uncertain. CDR3 length: 15 residues. The germline V gene has CDR1 MRHNA and CDR2 SNTAGT.

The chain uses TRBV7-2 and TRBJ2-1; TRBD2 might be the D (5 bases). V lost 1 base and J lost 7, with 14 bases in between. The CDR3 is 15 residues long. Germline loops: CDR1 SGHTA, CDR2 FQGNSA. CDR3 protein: CASSLGLFRDNEQFF. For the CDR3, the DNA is TGTGCCAGCAGCTTAGGGTTGTTCCGGGATAATGAGCAGTTCTTC. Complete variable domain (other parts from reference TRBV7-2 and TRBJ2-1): GAGVSQSPSNKVTEKGKDVELRCDPISGHTALYWYRQSLGQGLEFLIYFQGNSAPDKSGLPSDRFSAERTGGSVSTLTIQRTQQEDSAVYLCASSLGLFRDNEQFFGPGTRLTVL.

For the CDR3, the DNA is TGTGCCAGCAGATCCGACAGGGTGGGGACTGAAGCTTTCTTT. This codes for CASRSDRVGTEAFF. This chain links TRBV2 with TRBJ1-1, with 7 bases lining up with TRBD1. Trimming at V came to 6 bases and at J to 5 bases, leaving 9 bases not matched to a gene. The CDR3 covers 14 residues. The V gene's germline CDR1 is SNHLY and CDR2 FYNNEI.

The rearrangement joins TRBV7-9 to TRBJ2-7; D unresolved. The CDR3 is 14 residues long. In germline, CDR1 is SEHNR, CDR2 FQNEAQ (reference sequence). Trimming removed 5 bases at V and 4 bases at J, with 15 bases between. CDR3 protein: CASSRAESGYEQYV. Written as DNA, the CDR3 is TGTGCCAGCAGCCGCGCCGAAAGTGGGTACGAGCAGTACGTC.

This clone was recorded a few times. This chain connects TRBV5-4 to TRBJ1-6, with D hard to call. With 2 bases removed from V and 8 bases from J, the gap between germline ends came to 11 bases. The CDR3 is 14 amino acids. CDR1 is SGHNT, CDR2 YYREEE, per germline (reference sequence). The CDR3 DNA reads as TGTGCCAGCAGCTTAACAGCCTCGCATTCACCCCTCCACTTT. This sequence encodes CASSLTASHSPLHF.

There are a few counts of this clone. CDR3 sequence reads: CASRGQGGSPLHF. In DNA form, the CDR3 reads TGCGCCAGCAGGGGACAGGGCGGATCACCCCTCCACTTT. The rearrangement joins TRBV4-3 to TRBJ1-6; 9 bases map to TRBD1. CDR1 and CDR2 (germline): LGHNA, YSLEER. V lost 6 bases and J lost 10; bases outside the gene matches: 4. The CDR3 consists of 13 residues.

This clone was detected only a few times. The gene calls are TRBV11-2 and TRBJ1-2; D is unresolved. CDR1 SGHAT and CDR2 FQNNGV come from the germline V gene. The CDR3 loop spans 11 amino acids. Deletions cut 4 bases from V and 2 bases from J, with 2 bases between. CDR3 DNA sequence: TGTGCCAGCAGCTCCAACTATGGCTACACCTTC. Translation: CASSSNYGYTF.

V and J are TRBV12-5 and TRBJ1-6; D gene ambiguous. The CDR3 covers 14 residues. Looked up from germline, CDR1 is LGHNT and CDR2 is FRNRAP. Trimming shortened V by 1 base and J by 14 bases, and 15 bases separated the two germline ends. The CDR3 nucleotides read TGTGCTAGTGGTTTGGGGAAGGAGGTGTCGGCCCTCCACTTT. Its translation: CASGLGKEVSALHF.

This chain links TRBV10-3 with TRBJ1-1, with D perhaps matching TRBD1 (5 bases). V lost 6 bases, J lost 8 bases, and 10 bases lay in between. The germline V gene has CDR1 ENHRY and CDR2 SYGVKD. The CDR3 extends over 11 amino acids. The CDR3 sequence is CAIRTTEEAFF. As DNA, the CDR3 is TGTGCCATCAGAACGACAGAAGAAGCTTTCTTT.